A single sample is the source of the 11 T cell receptor beta chains below, sequenced in a study of CD8 T cells in ankylosing spondylitis. In TCRdb, the 5' RACE reads were re-called with MiXCR into one record per CDR3 protein. The repertoire holds roughly 250,000 distinct CDR3 sequences, with approximately 9% as singletons. Material: blood, either unsorted or a sorted T cell fraction (not recorded which). These receptors all stem from a male donor with ankylosing spondylitis or in good health (not recorded which).

This clonotype was observed at least ten times. This sequence joins TRBV4-1 and TRBJ1-2; TRBD1 might be the D (5 bases). The CDR3 covers 15 residues. V shed 0 bases and J shed 4 bases, with 12 bases lying between them. From germline, CDR1 is MGHRA and CDR2 YSYEKL. This CDR3 is CASSQEAGIFYGYTF. The CDR3 DNA reads as TGCGCCAGCAGCCAAGAGGCAGGGATTTTCTATGGCTACACCTTC.

This chain links TRBV28 with TRBJ2-7, with a tentative D call TRBD1 (6 bases). The CDR3 consists of 9 residues. Germline V gene data show CDR1 as MDHEN and CDR2 as SYDVKM. V was clipped by 10 bases and J by 5 bases, with 6 bases between them. The CDR3 DNA reads TGTGCCACAGGGGACGAGCAGTACTTC. Encoded protein: CATGDEQYF.

The chain is built from TRBV5-1 and TRBJ1-5; the D is unclear. Deletions cut 4 bases from V and 5 bases from J, with 19 bases between. Germline lookup yields CDR1 SGHRS and CDR2 YFSETQ. The CDR3 covers 16 residues. The CDR3 here is CASSKDGSTSDQPQHF. The CDR3 nucleotides read TGCGCCAGCAGCAAGGACGGCTCTACCAGTGATCAGCCCCAGCATTTT.

This clonotype was seen many times. The gene calls are TRBV4-3 and TRBJ2-3, with 8 bases fitting TRBD2. CDR3 length: 17 residues. Germline CDR1 LGHNA, CDR2 YSLEER. The ends lost 1 base at V and 3 bases at J; junction bases unmatched: 9. The CDR3 region is CASSQASKRGPTDTQYF. In DNA, the CDR3 is TGCGCCAGCAGCCAAGCCTCAAAGCGGGGGCCTACAGATACGCAGTATTTT.

V gene TRBV18 combines with J gene TRBJ1-1; tentatively, D is TRBD1 (5 bases). Germline CDR1 reads KGHSH; CDR2 reads LQKENI. The CDR3 is 14 amino acids. V was cut by 8 bases and J by 1 base, with 14 bases left in between. CDR3 in amino acids: CASTPSGQNTEAFF. CDR3 nucleotides: TGTGCCAGCACCCCATCAGGACAGAACACTGAAGCTTTCTTT.

This clonotype was seen at least ten times. V and J are TRBV12-3 or TRBV12-4 and TRBJ1-5, with a possible D match to TRBD1 (5 bases). The CDR3 runs 15 residues. Trimming cost V 6 bases and J 0 bases, with 12 bases left between them. The DNA of the CDR3 is TGTGCCAGCAGACTGAGGGGAAATAGCAATCAGCCCCAGCATTTT. Translation gives CASRLRGNSNQPQHF.

V and J are TRBV7-9 and TRBJ2-7; D may be TRBD1 (7 bases). The CDR3 runs to 15 residues. Looked up from germline, CDR1 is SEHNR and CDR2 is FQNEAQ (reference sequence). Trimming pared 2 bases from V and 3 bases from J, leaving 14 bases between. The CDR3: CASSLRGQGVYEQYF. DNA for the CDR3: TGTGCCAGCAGCTTACGGGGGCAGGGGGTCTACGAGCAGTACTTC.

This clonotype was found a few times. The V call is TRBV5-5, the J call TRBJ2-5; the D is unclear. This CDR3 has 15 amino acids. Trimming took 0 bases from V and 5 from J, leaving 14 bases between them. The germline CDR1 and CDR2 sequences are SGHKS and YYEKEE (reference sequence). In nucleotides, the CDR3 is TGTGCCAGCAGCTTGGGCTGGCAGCCGGTCGAGACCCAGTACTTC. Its translation: CASSLGWQPVETQYF.

This sequence joins TRBV4-1 and TRBJ2-7, with TRBD1 matching 9 bases. The CDR3 runs 16 residues. The germline V gene encodes CDR1 MGHRA and CDR2 YSYEKL. With 1 base clipped from V and 5 bases from J, the junction kept 9 bases outside the gene matches. Here the CDR3 reads CASSQVMSQGANEQYF. Written as DNA, the CDR3 is TGCGCCAGCAGCCAAGTAATGTCACAGGGGGCTAACGAGCAGTACTTC.

This clonotype was found many times. The chain recombines TRBV27 with TRBJ2-7; maybe TRBD1 (5 bases). Germline assignment: CDR1 MNHEY and CDR2 SMNVEV (reference sequence). Trimming pared 5 bases from V and 3 bases from J, leaving 14 bases between. The CDR3 runs 14 residues. The CDR3 DNA reads TGTGCCAGCAGTCCCCGACGTGACAGCTACGAGCAGTACTTC. Translated: CASSPRRDSYEQYF.

This clonotype was counted between two and nine times. The chain employs TRBV5-1 and TRBJ2-5; D tentatively reads TRBD1 or TRBD2 (5 bases each). This CDR3 contains 15 residues. V was shortened by 0 bases and J by 3 bases, with 12 bases between the two germline ends. Germline CDR1 reads SGHRS; CDR2 reads YFSETQ. CDR3 nucleotide sequence: TGCGCCAGCAGCTTGGCCACCGGGACGGAAGAGACCCAGTACTTC. This sequence encodes CASSLATGTEETQYF.